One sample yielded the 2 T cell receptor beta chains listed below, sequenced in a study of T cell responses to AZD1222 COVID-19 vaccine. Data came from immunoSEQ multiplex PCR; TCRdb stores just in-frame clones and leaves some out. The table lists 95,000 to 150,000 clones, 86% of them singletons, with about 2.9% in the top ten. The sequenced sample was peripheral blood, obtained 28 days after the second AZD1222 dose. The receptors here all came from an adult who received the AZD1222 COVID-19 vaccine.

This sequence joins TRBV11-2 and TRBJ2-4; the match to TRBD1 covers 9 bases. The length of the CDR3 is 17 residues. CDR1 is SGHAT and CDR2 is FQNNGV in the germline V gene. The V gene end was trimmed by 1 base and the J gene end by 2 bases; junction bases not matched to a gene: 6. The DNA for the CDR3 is TGTGCCAGCAGCTTAGGCACTGGACAGGGGCCCAAAAACATTCAGTACTTC. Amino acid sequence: CASSLGTGQGPKNIQYF.

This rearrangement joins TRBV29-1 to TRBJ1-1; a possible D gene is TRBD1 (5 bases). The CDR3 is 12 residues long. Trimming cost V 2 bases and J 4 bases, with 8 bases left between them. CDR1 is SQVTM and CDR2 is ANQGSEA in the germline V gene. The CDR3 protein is CSVEWGGTEAFF. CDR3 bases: TGCAGCGTTGAATGGGGGGGCACTGAAGCTTTCTTT.